Listed below are T cell receptor beta chains from one sample, sequenced in a study of T cell clones after liver transplantation. Sequencing was performed with immunoSEQ multiplex PCR; in TCRdb, only in-frame clones are kept and a portion is missing. The top ten clones hold roughly 0.83% of a sample with around 110,000 clones, about nine tenths of them seen once. Sample: CD4+ T cells from blood, taken 12 months after liver transplant. The receptors were sampled from a human patient who received a liver transplant. Among the T cells, some may be from the graft donor. Each CDR3 is given with its conserved first and last residue. D genes are given only for firm matches. Rows may omit the clone size; those that give it use once, few, many or a size class.

clone_size d_call j_call v_call cdr3_nt cdr3_aa
- - TRBJ2-1 TRBV6-5 TGTGCCAGCAGAGGACAGATCTTATCCTACAATGAGCAGTTCTTC CASRGQILSYNEQFF
- - TRBJ2-3 TRBV5-4 TGTGCCAGCAGCTTGGAATATCGCACAGATACGCAGTATTTT CASSLEYRTDTQYF
once - TRBJ2-2 TRBV9 TGTGCCAGCAGCGTAGGCCAGCCGGGCACCGGGGAGCTGTTTTTT CASSVGQPGTGELFF
- TRBD1 TRBJ1-5 TRBV13 TGTGCCAGCAGCTTAGTTGGACAGGGGCCAGTTAGAAGCAATCAGCCCCAGCATTTT CASSLVGQGPVRSNQPQHF
- TRBD2 TRBJ2-3 TRBV7-2 TGTGCCAGCAGCGGGACGGGACTAGCGGGGCAAAATACGCAGTATTTT CASSGTGLAGQNTQYF
- TRBD1 TRBJ2-5 TRBV29-1 TGCAGCGTTGGGGGACAGGGGGCCGGAGAGACCCAGTACTTC CSVGGQGAGETQYF
- - TRBJ1-1 TRBV5-1 TGCGCCAGCAGCTTGGACAGGGCCAACACTGAAGCTTTCTTT CASSLDRANTEAFF
once - TRBJ2-7 TRBV29-1 TGCAGCGTTGAAGGCCAGGGTGAGGTCTACGAGCAGTACTTC CSVEGQGEVYEQYF
- TRBD2 TRBJ2-1 TRBV9 TGTGCCAGCAGCCCCACGGCGGGGGGGACTTACAATGAGCAGTTCTTC CASSPTAGGTYNEQFF
- TRBD1 TRBJ1-2 TRBV5-6 TGTGCCAGCAGCCTTGGAACAGGGGCCCACTATGGCTACACCTTC CASSLGTGAHYGYTF
- TRBD1 TRBJ2-5 TRBV6-1 TGTGCCAGCAGTCGAGGGACAGGGGTTCTGGAGACCCAGTACTTC CASSRGTGVLETQYF
- - TRBJ1-4 TRBV5-4 TGTGCCAGCAGCCAGGACAGCCCCTCCCGCGGTGAAAAACTGTTTTTT CASSQDSPSRGEKLFF
- - TRBJ2-3 TRBV28 TGTGCCAGCGGCCGCACAGGGACCGATACGCAGTATTTT CASGRTGTDTQYF
- - TRBJ2-1 TRBV2 TGTGCCAGCAGTCTACAGACCGGGATTTCTAATGAGCAGTTCTTC CASSLQTGISNEQFF
- TRBD2 TRBJ2-1 TRBV7-3 TGTGCCAGCAGCTTAGGGTCGAGCGGGAGGGCATATGAGCAGTTCTTC CASSLGSSGRAYEQFF
- - TRBJ1-6 TRBV25-1 TGTGCCAGCAGTGTGTCGGGGAATTCACCCCTCCACTTT CASSVSGNSPLHF
- - TRBJ1-1 TRBV18 TGTGCCAGCTCACCACCGGACACCAATGAAGCTTTCTTT CASSPPDTNEAFF
- TRBD1 TRBJ2-3 TRBV5-6 TGTGCCAGCAGCTTGTCGACAGGGCCCGTCACAGATACGCAGTATTTT CASSLSTGPVTDTQYF
- - TRBJ2-1 TRBV27 TGTGCCAGCAGTTTACTAGGAGGTCCGGGCAATGAGCAGTTCTTC CASSLLGGPGNEQFF
- TRBD2 TRBJ2-2 TRBV10-3 TGTGCCATCAGCGATCCGGGACTAGCGAACACCGGGGAGCTGTTTTTT CAISDPGLANTGELFF
- TRBD1 TRBJ1-2 TRBV6-1 TGTGCCAGCAGGGGTGGACAGGGTAACTATGGCTACACCTTC CASRGGQGNYGYTF
- - TRBJ2-5 TRBV28 TGTGCCAGCAGTTTGAGTGGGGGCCAGACCCAGTACTTC CASSLSGGQTQYF
- TRBD2 TRBJ2-1 TRBV4-2 TGTGCCAGCAGCCCTGGACTAGCGGGAGGTCCCTACAATGAGCAGTTCTTC CASSPGLAGGPYNEQFF
- - TRBJ1-1 TRBV27 TGTGCCAGCAGTAGTTACAGGGTAGGTGGAGGGAACACTGAAGCTTTCTTT CASSSYRVGGGNTEAFF
- - TRBJ1-5 TRBV28 TGTGCCACCCGAGCACCGGACACAATTCAGCCCCAGCATTTT CATRAPDTIQPQHF
few TRBD2 TRBJ2-1 TRBV11-2 TGTGCCAGCAGCTTAGCGCTAGCGGATCACAATGAGCAGTTCTTC CASSLALADHNEQFF
- TRBD1 TRBJ2-3 TRBV5-1 TGCGCCAGCAGCACCGGGACAGCTCCTAGCACAGATACGCAGTATTTT CASSTGTAPSTDTQYF
- - TRBJ2-1 TRBV19 TGTGCCAGTAGTAGCCCGCGTGGGGGTGCCGGGTACAATGAGCAGTTCTTC CASSSPRGGAGYNEQFF
- - TRBJ2-6 TRBV11-2 TGTGCCAGCAGCTTCTCAGCTGGGGCCAACGTCCTGACTTTC CASSFSAGANVLTF
few TRBD2 TRBJ2-7 TRBV4-1 TGCGCCAGCAGCCAAATCGTCGGGACTAGCACCGACGAGCAGTACTTC CASSQIVGTSTDEQYF
- TRBD1 TRBJ2-7 TRBV4-1 TGCGCCAGCAGCCAAGGACAGGGGGCGCCCCACGAGCAGTACTTC CASSQGQGAPHEQYF
- TRBD2 TRBJ2-7 TRBV19 TGTGCCAGTAGTAATGGACTAGCTGGCGTCGAGCAGTACTTC CASSNGLAGVEQYF
- TRBD1 TRBJ1-2 TRBV28 TGTGCCAGCAGCCCCCCGGGACAGAACTATGGCTACACCTTC CASSPPGQNYGYTF
- TRBD2 TRBJ2-1 TRBV11-3 TGTGCCAGCGGTACTAGCGGGATATATAATGAGCAGTTCTTC CASGTSGIYNEQFF
- - TRBJ1-5 TRBV5-6 TGTGCCAGCAGCTTGGAGGGATATAGCAATCAGCCCCAGCATTTT CASSLEGYSNQPQHF
- TRBD1 TRBJ1-2 TRBV18 TGTGCCAGCTCACCACCGAAGGACAGGGCTACCTATGGCTACACCTTC CASSPPKDRATYGYTF
- - TRBJ1-5 TRBV28 TGTGCCACAACGCAGACAGATCAGCCCCAGCATTTT CATTQTDQPQHF
once - TRBJ1-3 TRBV4-2 TGTGCCAGCAGCCAAGATCGTCCAATCGGAAACACCATATATTTT CASSQDRPIGNTIYF
- - TRBJ1-4 TRBV5-1 TGCGCCAGCAGGCAGGGGTCGAGTAATGAAAAACTGTTTTTT CASRQGSSNEKLFF
once - TRBJ2-5 TRBV19 TGTGCCAGTAGTATGAGCGGCCAAGAGACCCAGTACTTC CASSMSGQETQYF
- TRBD1 TRBJ1-2 TRBV7-9 TGTGCCAGCAGCCCCGGGGGACAGAACTATGGCTACACCTTC CASSPGGQNYGYTF
- - TRBJ2-3 TRBV5-1 TGCGCCAGCACCGGGGGCGGGGGAGGCGTGGGCACAGATACGCAGTATTTT CASTGGGGGVGTDTQYF
- - TRBJ2-7 TRBV29-1 TGCAGCGTTTCCACCACCTACGAGCAGTACTTC CSVSTTYEQYF
- - TRBJ2-1 TRBV7-6 TGTGCCAGCAGCCAACCGGACAGAGCCAATGAGCAGTTCTTC CASSQPDRANEQFF
- TRBD2 TRBJ2-5 TRBV7-3 TGTGCCAGCAGCTTAAGGGCTAGCGGGAGGGAGACCCAGTACTTC CASSLRASGRETQYF
- - TRBJ2-7 TRBV4-1 TGCGCCAGCAGCCCCCCCTGCGAGCAGTACTTC CASSPPCEQYF
- TRBD1 TRBJ1-4 TRBV4-3 TGCGCCAGCAGCCAACTCCCCTCGGGACAGAATGAAAAACTGTTTTTT CASSQLPSGQNEKLFF
once TRBD2 TRBJ2-2 TRBV11-2 TGTGCCAGCAGCCTAACCCCTGGCGGGAGAGGTACCGGGGAGCTGTTTTTT CASSLTPGGRGTGELFF
- - TRBJ1-4 TRBV7-2 TGTGCCAGCAGCCCGGTCGGGGGCGCAGCTAATGAAAAACTGTTTTTT CASSPVGGAANEKLFF
- - TRBJ2-5 TRBV5-1 TGCGCCAGCAGCTACGACAGCGAGGGGACCCAGTACTTC CASSYDSEGTQYF